The entry below gives a single T cell receptor beta chain sequence along with its context. This specimen comes from a study of blood T cell repertoires in COVID-19. The wider study: T cells, B-cell-depleted T cells, or PBMCs provided the cDNA or gDNA that served as material.

Before being deemed recovered, Cohort 3 donors had two negative PCRs, clearance, or symptom resolution. Method: immunoSEQ multiplex PCR; TCRdb's copy keeps in-frame clones and lacks some. The sample records 220,000 or so clones, about 79% being singletons. V lost 0 bases and J lost 10, with 10 bases in between. CDR1 and CDR2 from the germline V gene are SGDLS and YYNGEE. The CDR3 extends over 13 amino acids. V gene TRBV9 combines with J gene TRBJ2-2; D gene uncertain. The sequencing input was PBMCs or T cells enriched from blood (not recorded which). This receptor was identified in a woman aged 55-69 years who had recovered from COVID-19. CDR3 nucleotides: TGTGCCAGCAGCGTAGTCGAGGCTCCGGAGCTGTTTTTT. This translates into CASSVVEAPELFF.